One sample yielded the 28 T cell receptor beta chains listed below, sequenced in a study of graft-versus-host responses after intestinal transplantation. Some clones are missing from TCRdb's copy, which holds only in-frame ones; the method was immunoSEQ multiplex PCR. The sample holds some 25,000 clones, under 45% seen once. Sequenced here: alloreactive CD4+ T cells from a mixed lymphocyte reaction culture, sampled before intestinal transplant. Subset in this sample: CFSE-low proliferating T cells sorted from roughly six-day pre-transplant mixed lymphocyte reaction (GvH or HvG direction). These receptors originate from a human patient who received an intestinal transplant.

This clone was seen only a few times. This rearrangement joins TRBV30 to TRBJ2-7; 9 positions match TRBD2. V shed 2 bases and J 3 bases; nucleotides not matched to a gene: 5. Germline-derived CDR1 and CDR2 are GTSNPN and SVGIG (reference sequence). The CDR3 covers 14 residues. CDR3 in DNA: TGTGCCTGGAGTCGGACTAGCGTAGTCTACGAGCAGTACTTC. This codes for CAWSRTSVVYEQYF.

The CDR3 sequence is CASSPGGLAGYNEQFF. DNA for the CDR3: TGTGCCAGCAGCCCCGGGGGACTAGCGGGATACAATGAGCAGTTCTTC. The V call is TRBV5-4, the J call TRBJ2-1; TRBD2 matches 13 bases. The CDR3 is made up of 16 amino acids. Trimming removed 4 bases from V and 4 bases from J; junction bases left unmatched: 5. Germline V gene sequence: CDR1 SGHNT, CDR2 YYREEE (reference sequence).

The chain combines TRBV30 with TRBJ1-3; TRBD1 matches at 7 bases. The V and J ends lost 5 bases and 1 base, in that order; junction bases with no gene match: 5. The CDR3 covers 14 residues. Germline V gives CDR1 GTSNPN, CDR2 SVGIG (reference sequence). The CDR3 nucleotides are TGTGCCTGGGGAACAGGGGTTTCTGGAAACACCATATATTTT. Translation: CAWGTGVSGNTIYF.

This clone was found once. At one of its ends the junction is not consistent with the germline gene, which may arise from a read error. The CDR3 loop reads CASSGQGYNSPLHF. The DNA of the CDR3 is TGTGCCAGTAGCGGACAGGGCTATAATTCACCCCTCCACTTT. The genes are TRBV9 and TRBJ1-6; 8 bases align to TRBD1. This CDR3 is built from 14 residues. Germline loops: CDR1 SGDLS, CDR2 YYNGEE. Variable domain in full (rest from reference TRBV9 and TRBJ1-6): DSGVTQTPKHLITATGQRVTLRCSPRSGDLSVYWYQQSLDQGLQFLIQYYNGEERAKGNILERFSAQQFPDLHSELNLSSLELGDSALYFCASSGQGYNSPLHFGNGTRLTVT.

The J gene is TRBJ1-1, the V gene TRBV4-3; tentative D call: TRBD1 (6 bases). The CDR3 length is 15 residues. V was cut by 0 bases and J by 9 bases, with 17 bases left in between. CDR1 is LGHNA and CDR2 is YSLEER in the germline V gene. CDR3 region: CASSQDLAGRGKAFF. The CDR3 DNA follows: TGCGCCAGCAGCCAAGATCTAGCCGGCAGGGGAAAAGCTTTCTTT.

This chain joins TRBV11-3 and TRBJ2-1; 13 bases line up with TRBD2. From germline, CDR1 is SGHNT and CDR2 YENEEA. The J segment lost 3 bases and the V segment lost 5 bases, leaving 7 bases of the junction unmatched. This CDR3 has 17 amino acids. CDR3 sequence (DNA): TGTGCCAGCAGCCGGGGGACTAGCGGGATCAGCTACAATGAGCAGTTCTTC. Its translation: CASSRGTSGISYNEQFF.

The chain has TRBV28 and TRBJ2-7; possible D gene TRBD1, 6 bases. Germline-derived CDR1 and CDR2 are MDHEN and SYDVKM. This CDR3 is 14 amino acids long. V shed 8 bases and J shed 2 bases, with 16 bases lying between them. This CDR3 reads CASRKWDTTYEQYF. The CDR3 coding sequence is TGTGCCAGCCGGAAATGGGACACAACCTACGAGCAGTACTTC.

Written as DNA, the CDR3 is TGTGCCAGCAGCTTGGTAGTCGTCTGGGGCGTTGGTGAAGCTTTCTTT. As protein: CASSLVVVWGVGEAFF. The rearrangement links TRBV5-5 to TRBJ1-1; possible D gene TRBD1, 5 bases. CDR3 length: 16 residues. The germline V gene has CDR1 SGHKS and CDR2 YYEKEE (reference sequence). V lost 0 bases to trimming and J lost 7 bases, with 19 bases between them.

V gene TRBV7-2 combines with J gene TRBJ2-5, with 8 bases identical to TRBD2. J was trimmed by 7 bases and V by 5 bases; bases with no gene match: 15. Per germline, CDR1 SGHTA and CDR2 FQGNSA. This CDR3 spans 16 amino acids. CDR3 bases: TGTGCCAGCAGCACCTCTGTCGGGGGGGGATTTGGGACCCAGTACTTC. Its translation is CASSTSVGGGFGTQYF.

This clone has only a few counts. J is TRBJ1-1 and V is TRBV19, with unresolved D. V was clipped by 6 bases and J by 0 bases, with 5 bases between them. The CDR3 length is 12 residues. The germline gives CDR1 LNHDA, CDR2 SQIVND (reference sequence). The CDR3 protein is CASRTLNTEAFF. CDR3 nucleotides: TGTGCCAGTAGAACTTTGAACACTGAAGCTTTCTTT.

The CDR3 DNA reads as TGTGCCAGCAGCTTAGACTCGGACAGGGACTATGGCTACACCTTC. It encodes CASSLDSDRDYGYTF. V and J are TRBV11-3 and TRBJ1-2, with TRBD1 matching over 8 bases. Germline V gives CDR1 SGHNT, CDR2 YENEEA. The V gene end was trimmed by 0 bases and the J gene end by 3 bases; junction bases not matched to a gene: 3. This CDR3 spans 15 amino acids.

The J gene is TRBJ2-7, the V gene TRBV28, with TRBD2 matching over 9 bases. V shed 6 bases and J 0 bases; nucleotides not matched to a gene: 9. The CDR3 consists of 16 residues. Germline values: CDR1 MDHEN, CDR2 SYDVKM. The CDR3 nucleotides read TGTGCCAGCAGCCTCGGACTAGCGCCCCACTCCTACGAGCAGTACTTC. Its translation: CASSLGLAPHSYEQYF.

This clone showed up just a few times. The chain joins TRBV6-5 to TRBJ1-1; the D gene is possibly TRBD1 (6 bases). With 1 base removed from V and 0 bases from J, the gap between germline ends came to 9 bases. The CDR3 extends over 15 amino acids. The germline CDR1 and CDR2 sequences are MNHEY and SVGAGI. The CDR3 reads CASSYLGGLNTEAFF. DNA of the CDR3: TGTGCCAGCAGTTACTTAGGGGGACTGAACACTGAAGCTTTCTTT.

The chain couples TRBV9 to TRBJ1-1, with D tentatively TRBD1 (6 bases). The CDR3 covers 14 residues. V was cut by 2 bases and J by 7 bases, with 15 bases left in between. The germline gives CDR1 SGDLS, CDR2 YYNGEE. As DNA, the CDR3 is TGTGCCAGCAGCGTCGAGGGGGACCCCCTTGAAGCTTTCTTT. Protein sequence: CASSVEGDPLEAFF.

The chain is built from TRBV7-2 and TRBJ2-1; D call uncertain. The CDR3 sequence is 14 residues long. V lost 5 bases, J lost 1 base, and 9 bases lay in between. Germline V gene data show CDR1 as SGHTA and CDR2 as FQGNSA. This CDR3 reads CASSPVPSYNEQFF. The CDR3 bases are TGTGCCAGCAGCCCCGTCCCGTCCTACAATGAGCAGTTCTTC.

This clone showed up just a few times. The chain carries TRBV4-1 and TRBJ2-7; 8 nucleotides match TRBD2. The CDR3 has 16 residues. V lost 0 bases to trimming and J lost 1 base; unmatched junction nucleotides: 5. Germline V gene lookup returns CDR1 MGHRA and CDR2 YSYEKL. The CDR3 DNA reads as TGCGCCAGCAGCCAAGAAAGGACTAGCAGGTCCTACGAGCAGTACTTC. This gives the protein CASSQERTSRSYEQYF.

This clone turned up a few times. This chain uses TRBV19 with TRBJ2-7; D gene unclear. The germline gives CDR1 LNHDA, CDR2 SQIVND (reference sequence). This CDR3 has 11 residues. Trimming left V 4 bases short and J 9 bases short, with 10 bases between. The CDR3 loop is CASSRATVQYF. CDR3 sequence (DNA): TGTGCCAGTAGTAGGGCTACAGTGCAGTACTTC.

This clone was recorded a few times. J is TRBJ2-7 and V is TRBV9, with D possibly matching TRBD1 (6 bases). CDR3 length: 15 amino acids. The germline gives CDR1 SGDLS, CDR2 YYNGEE. Trimming left V 0 bases short and J 1 base short, with 11 bases between. DNA of the CDR3: TGTGCCAGCAGCGTAGAGTGGGGGCGGTCCTACGAGCAGTACTTC. Translation: CASSVEWGRSYEQYF.

The rearrangement links TRBV19 to TRBJ1-1; 8 bases are a match to TRBD1. Germline V gene lookup returns CDR1 LNHDA and CDR2 SQIVND (reference sequence). V lost 7 bases and J lost 0; bases outside the gene matches: 10. The CDR3 contains 16 residues. The CDR3 coding sequence is TGTGCCAGTACAAGACAGGGGTATGTGTTGAACACTGAAGCTTTCTTT. It encodes CASTRQGYVLNTEAFF. Complete variable domain (other parts from reference TRBV19 and TRBJ1-1): DGGITQSPKYLFRKEGQNVTLSCEQNLNHDAMYWYRQDPGQGLRLIYYSQIVNDFQKGDIAEGYSVSREKKESFPLTVTSAQKNPTAFYLCASTRQGYVLNTEAFFGQGTRLTVV.

The chain is built from TRBV9 and TRBJ1-2; TRBD1 is a possible D gene (5 bases). Between the trimmed V and J ends, which lost 0 bases and 8 bases, there was a span of 26 bases. Germline lookup yields CDR1 SGDLS and CDR2 YYNGEE. This CDR3 comprises 18 residues. CDR3 sequence: CASSVAGTLLGGGKGYTF. CDR3 DNA: TGTGCCAGCAGCGTAGCCGGTACCCTTCTTGGGGGGGGTAAGGGCTACACCTTC. Drawing the rest from reference TRBV9 and TRBJ1-2, the complete variable domain is DSGVTQTPKHLITATGQRVTLRCSPRSGDLSVYWYQQSLDQGLQFLIQYYNGEERAKGNILERFSAQQFPDLHSELNLSSLELGDSALYFCASSVAGTLLGGGKGYTFGSGTRLTVV.

V is TRBV29-1 and J is TRBJ1-1; D might be TRBD1 (5 bases). This CDR3 region has 15 residues. Germline CDR1 SQVTM, CDR2 ANQGSEA. Trimming removed 5 bases at V and 0 bases at J, with 16 bases between. The CDR3 loop reads CSVRIRTHMNTEAFF. In DNA, the CDR3 is TGCAGCGTTCGCATCCGGACACATATGAACACTGAAGCTTTCTTT.

This chain links TRBV6-5 with TRBJ2-7; 9 bases are a match to TRBD2. The trim removed 2 bases at V and 0 bases at J, leaving 2 bases unmatched. This CDR3 is 15 amino acids long. CDR1 MNHEY and CDR2 SVGAGI come from the germline V gene. The CDR3: CASSYLSGSSYEQYF. The CDR3 DNA sequence: TGTGCCAGCAGTTACCTTAGCGGGAGCTCCTACGAGCAGTACTTC.

The V gene is TRBV6-1, the J gene TRBJ2-5; a possible D gene is TRBD2 (5 bases). Germline CDR1 MNHNS, CDR2 SASEGT. Trimming stripped 3 bases from V and 5 bases from J, with 13 bases between. CDR3 length equals 14 residues. The CDR3 reads CASSDEGTRETQYF. The CDR3 DNA follows: TGTGCCAGCAGTGACGAGGGAACGCGGGAGACCCAGTACTTC.

The rearrangement uses TRBV5-4 and TRBJ2-7; 10 nucleotides match TRBD2. The germline gives CDR1 SGHNT, CDR2 YYREEE (reference sequence). The V and J ends lost 4 bases and 2 bases, in that order; junction bases with no gene match: 3. The CDR3 length is 14 residues. CDR3 coding DNA: TGTGCCAGCAGCATTGGACTAGCGGCCTACGAGCAGTACTTC. Its protein product is CASSIGLAAYEQYF.

This chain connects TRBV4-2 to TRBJ1-1, with a possible D match to TRBD1 (5 bases). There are 14 residues in the CDR3. Germline CDR1 and CDR2: LGHNA and YNFKEQ. V shed 0 bases and J shed 1 base, with 6 bases lying between them. This chain's CDR3 is CASSQDGANTEAFF. CDR3 coding DNA: TGTGCCAGCAGCCAAGATGGGGCGAACACTGAAGCTTTCTTT.

The chain is built from TRBV5-1 and TRBJ2-7; no clear D. The V gene lost 0 bases and the J gene lost 4 bases, with 8 bases spanning the gap. Germline V CDR1 and CDR2: SGHRS, YFSETQ. The CDR3 totals 13 residues. The CDR3 DNA reads TGCGCCAGCAGCTTGGTTCCGCAGTACGAGCAGTACTTC. It encodes CASSLVPQYEQYF.

This clone was counted between two and nine times. This chain uses TRBV30 with TRBJ1-4; D is uncertain. Trimming took off 0 bases at V and 8 bases at J, with 16 bases between the two ends. In germline, CDR1 is GTSNPN, CDR2 SVGIG (reference sequence). The CDR3 totals 15 residues. The CDR3 here is CAWSVRGHPREKLFF. CDR3 nucleotide sequence: TGTGCCTGGAGTGTACGAGGTCATCCCAGAGAAAAACTGTTTTTT.

CDR3 nucleotide sequence: TGTGCCAGCAGCTTACAGGGGGCGTATGGGACAGATACGCAGTATTTT. It specifies CASSLQGAYGTDTQYF. The chain recombines TRBV7-9 with TRBJ2-3, with 8 bases matching TRBD1. Germline CDR1 and CDR2: SEHNR and FQNEAQ (reference sequence). Trimming cost V 2 bases and J 3 bases; bases outside gene matches: 7. This CDR3 has 16 residues.